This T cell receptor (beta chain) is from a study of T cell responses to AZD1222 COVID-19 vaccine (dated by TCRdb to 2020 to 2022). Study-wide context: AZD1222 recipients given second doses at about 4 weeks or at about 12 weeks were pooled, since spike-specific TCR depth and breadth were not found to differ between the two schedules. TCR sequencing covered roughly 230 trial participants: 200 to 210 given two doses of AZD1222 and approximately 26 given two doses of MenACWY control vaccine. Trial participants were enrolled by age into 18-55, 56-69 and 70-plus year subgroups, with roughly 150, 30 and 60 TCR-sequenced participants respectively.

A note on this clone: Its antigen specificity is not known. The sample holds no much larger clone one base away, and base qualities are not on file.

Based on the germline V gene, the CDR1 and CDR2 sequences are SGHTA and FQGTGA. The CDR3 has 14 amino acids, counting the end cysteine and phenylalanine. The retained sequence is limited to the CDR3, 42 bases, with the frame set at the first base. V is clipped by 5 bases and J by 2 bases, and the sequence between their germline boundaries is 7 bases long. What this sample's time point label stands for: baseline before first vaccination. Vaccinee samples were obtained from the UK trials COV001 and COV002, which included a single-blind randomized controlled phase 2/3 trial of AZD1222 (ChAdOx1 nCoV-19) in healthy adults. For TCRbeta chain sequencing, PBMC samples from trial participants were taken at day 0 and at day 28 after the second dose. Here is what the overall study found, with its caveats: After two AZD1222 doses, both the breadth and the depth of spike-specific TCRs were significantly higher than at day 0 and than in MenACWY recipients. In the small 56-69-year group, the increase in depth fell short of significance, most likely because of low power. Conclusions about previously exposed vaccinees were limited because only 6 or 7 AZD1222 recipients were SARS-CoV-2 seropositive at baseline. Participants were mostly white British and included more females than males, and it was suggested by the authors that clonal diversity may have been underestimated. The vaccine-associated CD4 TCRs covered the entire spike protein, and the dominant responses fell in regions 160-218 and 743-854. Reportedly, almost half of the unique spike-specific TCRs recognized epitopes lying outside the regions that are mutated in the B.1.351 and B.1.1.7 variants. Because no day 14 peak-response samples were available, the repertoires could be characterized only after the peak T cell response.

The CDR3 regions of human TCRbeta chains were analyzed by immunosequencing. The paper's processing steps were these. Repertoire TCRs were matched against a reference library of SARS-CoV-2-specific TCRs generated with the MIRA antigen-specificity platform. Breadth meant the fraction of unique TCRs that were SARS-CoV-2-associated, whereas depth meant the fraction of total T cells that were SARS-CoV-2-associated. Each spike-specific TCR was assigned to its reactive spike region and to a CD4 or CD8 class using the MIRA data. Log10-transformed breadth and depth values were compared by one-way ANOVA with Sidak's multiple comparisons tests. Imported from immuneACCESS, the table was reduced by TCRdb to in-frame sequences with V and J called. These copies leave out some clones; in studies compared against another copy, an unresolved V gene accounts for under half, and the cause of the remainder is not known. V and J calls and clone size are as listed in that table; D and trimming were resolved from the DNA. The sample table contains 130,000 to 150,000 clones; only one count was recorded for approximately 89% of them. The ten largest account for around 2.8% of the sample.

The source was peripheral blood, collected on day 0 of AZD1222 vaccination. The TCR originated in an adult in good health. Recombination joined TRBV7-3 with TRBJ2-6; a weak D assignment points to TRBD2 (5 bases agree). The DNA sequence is TGTGCCAGCAGCCCGGAGGCTGGGGCCAACGTCCTGACTTTC. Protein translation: CASSPEAGANVLTF.